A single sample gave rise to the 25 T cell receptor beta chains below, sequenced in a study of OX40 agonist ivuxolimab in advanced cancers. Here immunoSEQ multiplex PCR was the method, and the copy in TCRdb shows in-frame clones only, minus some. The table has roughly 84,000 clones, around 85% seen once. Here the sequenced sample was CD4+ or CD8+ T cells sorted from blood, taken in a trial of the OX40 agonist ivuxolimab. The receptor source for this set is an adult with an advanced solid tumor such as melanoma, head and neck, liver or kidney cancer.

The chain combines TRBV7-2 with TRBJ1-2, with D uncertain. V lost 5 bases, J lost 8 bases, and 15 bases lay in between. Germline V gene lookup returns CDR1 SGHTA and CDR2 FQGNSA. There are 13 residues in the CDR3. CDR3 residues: CASSQDRTGGYTF. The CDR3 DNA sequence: TGTGCCAGCAGCCAGGATAGGACGGGCGGCTACACCTTC.

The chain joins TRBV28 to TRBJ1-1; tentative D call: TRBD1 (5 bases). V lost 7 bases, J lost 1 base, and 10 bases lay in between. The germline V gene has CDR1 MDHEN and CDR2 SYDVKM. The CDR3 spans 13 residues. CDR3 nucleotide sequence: TGTGCCAGCACGAAAACAGGGAACACTGAAGCTTTCTTT. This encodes CASTKTGNTEAFF.

The CDR3 nucleotides read TGTGCCGGACGGTCAACTTACTCCTACGAGCAGTACTTC. Translating gives CAGRSTYSYEQYF. The chain recombines TRBV2 with TRBJ2-7, with D uncertain. CDR1 is SNHLY and CDR2 is FYNNEI in the germline V gene. The CDR3 covers 13 residues. Trimming took off 11 bases at V and 0 bases at J, with 14 bases between the two ends.

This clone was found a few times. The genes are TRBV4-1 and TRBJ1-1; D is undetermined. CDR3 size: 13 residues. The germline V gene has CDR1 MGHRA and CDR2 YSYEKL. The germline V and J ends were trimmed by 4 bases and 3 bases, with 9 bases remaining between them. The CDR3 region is CASSRTGDTEAFF. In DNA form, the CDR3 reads TGCGCCAGCAGCCGGACCGGTGACACTGAAGCTTTCTTT.

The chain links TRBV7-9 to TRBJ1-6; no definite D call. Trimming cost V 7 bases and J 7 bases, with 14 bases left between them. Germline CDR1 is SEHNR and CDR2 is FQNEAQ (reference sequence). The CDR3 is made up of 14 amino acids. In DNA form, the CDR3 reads TGTGCCAGCAAACAAGTCAGGAAAAATTCACCCCTCCACTTT. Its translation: CASKQVRKNSPLHF.

CDR3 DNA: TGTGCCAGTACGGACAGGGGAGGGCGGCACACTGAAGCTTTCTTT. Amino acids: CASTDRGGRHTEAFF. The V gene is TRBV19, the J gene TRBJ1-1; 9 bases map to TRBD1. The CDR3 runs 15 residues. In germline, CDR1 is LNHDA, CDR2 SQIVND (reference sequence). With V trimmed by 7 bases and J by 3 bases, 9 bases remained unmatched.

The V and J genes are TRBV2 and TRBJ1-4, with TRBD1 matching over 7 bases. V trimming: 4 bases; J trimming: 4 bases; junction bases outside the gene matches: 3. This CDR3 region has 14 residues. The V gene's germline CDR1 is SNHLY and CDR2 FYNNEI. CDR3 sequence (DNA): TGTGCCAGCAGTGGACAGGGATTTAATGAAAAACTGTTTTTT. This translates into CASSGQGFNEKLFF.

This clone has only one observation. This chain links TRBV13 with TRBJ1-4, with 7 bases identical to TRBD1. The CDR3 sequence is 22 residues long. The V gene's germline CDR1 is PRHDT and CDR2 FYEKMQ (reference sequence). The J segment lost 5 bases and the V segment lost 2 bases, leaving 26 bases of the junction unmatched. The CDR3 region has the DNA TGTGCCAGCAGCTTAAAATTTCCAGGGGGTGCTACCCGCACGAAAGTAAATGAAAAACTGTTTTTT. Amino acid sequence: CASSLKFPGGATRTKVNEKLFF.

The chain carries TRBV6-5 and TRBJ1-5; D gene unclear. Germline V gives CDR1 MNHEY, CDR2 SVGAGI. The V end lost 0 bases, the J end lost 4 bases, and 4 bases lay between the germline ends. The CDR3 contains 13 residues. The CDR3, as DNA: TGTGCCAGCAGTTACTCCCAGAATCAGCCCCAGCATTTT. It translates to CASSYSQNQPQHF.

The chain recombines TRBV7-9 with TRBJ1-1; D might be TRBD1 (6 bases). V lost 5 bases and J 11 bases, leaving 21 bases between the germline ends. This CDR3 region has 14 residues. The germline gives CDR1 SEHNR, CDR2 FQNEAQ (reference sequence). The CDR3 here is CASSQDGSGVGAFF. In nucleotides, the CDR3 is TGTGCCAGCAGCCAAGATGGCTCAGGGGTAGGCGCTTTCTTT.

CDR3 sequence reads: CASRISLNNEQFF. CDR3 DNA: TGTGCCAGCAGGATAAGCTTGAACAATGAGCAGTTCTTC. This chain links TRBV27 with TRBJ2-1; the D is unclear. Trimming shortened V by 6 bases and J by 5 bases, and 11 bases separated the two germline ends. CDR3 size: 13 residues. Germline CDR1 reads MNHEY; CDR2 reads SMNVEV (reference sequence).

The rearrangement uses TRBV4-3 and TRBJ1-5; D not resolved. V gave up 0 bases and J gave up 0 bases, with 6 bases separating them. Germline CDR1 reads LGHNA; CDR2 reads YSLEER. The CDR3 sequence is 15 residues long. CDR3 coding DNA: TGCGCCAGCAGCCAAGATGCCGATAGCAATCAGCCCCAGCATTTT. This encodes CASSQDADSNQPQHF.

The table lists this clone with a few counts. For the CDR3, the DNA is TGTGCCAGCAGTTACGGCCAGAGGATGAACACTGAAGCTTTCTTT. It encodes CASSYGQRMNTEAFF. The rearrangement uses TRBV6-5 and TRBJ1-1; D unclear. V lost 2 bases and J 0 bases, leaving 10 bases between the germline ends. Germline V lookup: CDR1 MNHEY, CDR2 SVGAGI. The CDR3 sequence is 15 residues long.

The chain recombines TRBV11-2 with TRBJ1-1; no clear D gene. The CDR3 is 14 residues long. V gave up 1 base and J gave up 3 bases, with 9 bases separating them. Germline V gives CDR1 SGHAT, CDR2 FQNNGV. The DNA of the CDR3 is TGTGCCAGCAGCTTAGCGGGATACGACACTGAAGCTTTCTTT. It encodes CASSLAGYDTEAFF.

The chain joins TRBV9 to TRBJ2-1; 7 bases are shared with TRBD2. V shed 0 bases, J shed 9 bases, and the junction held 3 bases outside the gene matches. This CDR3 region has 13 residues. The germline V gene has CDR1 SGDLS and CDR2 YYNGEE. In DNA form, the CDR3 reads TGTGCCAGCAGCGTAGGACTAGCCGGTGAGCAGTTCTTC. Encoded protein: CASSVGLAGEQFF.

CDR3 DNA sequence: TGTGCCAGCAGTGAAATGGGGGGAGTTAATCAGCCCCAGCATTTT. Encoded protein: CASSEMGGVNQPQHF. V usage is TRBV6-1 and J usage is TRBJ1-5; D might be TRBD1 (5 bases). Deletions cut 2 bases from V and 4 bases from J, with 12 bases between. The CDR3 runs to 15 residues. CDR1 and CDR2 from the germline V gene are MNHNS and SASEGT.

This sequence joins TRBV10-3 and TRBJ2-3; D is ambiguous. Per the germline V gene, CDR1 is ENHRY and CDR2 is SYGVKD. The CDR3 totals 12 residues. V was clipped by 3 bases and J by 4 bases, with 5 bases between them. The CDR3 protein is CAISDKPDTQYF. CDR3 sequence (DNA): TGTGCCATCAGTGATAAGCCAGATACGCAGTATTTT.

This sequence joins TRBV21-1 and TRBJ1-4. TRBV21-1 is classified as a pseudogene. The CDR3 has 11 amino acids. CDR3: CASPRDEKLFF. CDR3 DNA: TGTGCCAGCCCCCGCGATGAAAAACTGTTTTTT.

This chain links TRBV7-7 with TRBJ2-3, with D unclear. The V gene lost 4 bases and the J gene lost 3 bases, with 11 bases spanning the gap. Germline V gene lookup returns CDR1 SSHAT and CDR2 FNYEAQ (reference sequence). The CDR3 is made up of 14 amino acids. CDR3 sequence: CASSSSLSTDTQYF. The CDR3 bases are TGTGCCAGCAGCTCCTCATTATCAACAGATACGCAGTATTTT.

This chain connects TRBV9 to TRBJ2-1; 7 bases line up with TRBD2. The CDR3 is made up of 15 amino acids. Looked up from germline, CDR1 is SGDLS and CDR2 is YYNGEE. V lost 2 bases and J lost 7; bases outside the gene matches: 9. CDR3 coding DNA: TGTGCCAGCAGCGTGGGACTGGTCGGGAGGAATGAGCAGTTCTTC. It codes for CASSVGLVGRNEQFF.

The CDR3 DNA reads as TGTGCCAGCAGCGTTCCCTTAGCGGGAGGCGATACAGATACGCAGTATTTT. Translation gives CASSVPLAGGDTDTQYF. The chain combines TRBV9 with TRBJ2-3, with TRBD2 matching over 10 bases. This CDR3 comprises 17 residues. Unmatched junction bases numbered 9, after V lost 2 bases and J lost 3 bases. Germline assignment: CDR1 SGDLS and CDR2 YYNGEE.

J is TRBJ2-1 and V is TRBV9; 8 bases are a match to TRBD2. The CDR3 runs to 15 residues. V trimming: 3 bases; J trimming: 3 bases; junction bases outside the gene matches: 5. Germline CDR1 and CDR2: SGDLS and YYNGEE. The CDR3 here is CASSGSGAFYNEQFF. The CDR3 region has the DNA TGTGCCAGCAGCGGTAGCGGGGCCTTCTACAATGAGCAGTTCTTC. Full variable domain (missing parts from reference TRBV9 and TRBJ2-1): DSGVTQTPKHLITATGQRVTLRCSPRSGDLSVYWYQQSLDQGLQFLIQYYNGEERAKGNILERFSAQQFPDLHSELNLSSLELGDSALYFCASSGSGAFYNEQFFGPGTRLTVL.

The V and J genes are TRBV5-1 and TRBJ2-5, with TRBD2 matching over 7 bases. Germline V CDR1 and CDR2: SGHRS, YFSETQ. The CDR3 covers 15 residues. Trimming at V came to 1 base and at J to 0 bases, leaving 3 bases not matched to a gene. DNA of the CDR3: TGCGCCAGCAGCTTGATCGGGGGGTACCAAGAGACCCAGTACTTC. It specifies CASSLIGGYQETQYF.

The CDR3 loop reads CASSYPGTSRFSEQFF. DNA for the CDR3: TGTGCCAGCAGTTACCCCGGGACTAGTCGATTCAGTGAGCAGTTCTTC. This chain uses TRBV6-6 with TRBJ2-1; TRBD2 matches at 8 bases. Germline V lookup: CDR1 MNHNY, CDR2 SVGAGI (reference sequence). The CDR3 consists of 16 residues. The V and J ends lost 2 bases and 9 bases, in that order; junction bases with no gene match: 12.

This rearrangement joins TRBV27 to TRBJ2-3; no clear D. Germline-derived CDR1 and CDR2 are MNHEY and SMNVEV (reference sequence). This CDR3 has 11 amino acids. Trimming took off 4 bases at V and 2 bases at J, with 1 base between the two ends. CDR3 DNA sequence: TGTGCCAGCAGTTCCACAGATACGCAGTATTTT. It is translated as CASSSTDTQYF.